This T cell receptor beta chain was observed in a study of blood T cell repertoires in COVID-19. Study in general: Whether acute or convalescent, the COVID-19 samples came from the United States, Italy and Spain. From T cells, B-cell-depleted T cells, or PBMCs came the material, which was cDNA or gDNA.

Original processing notes: Reference gene primer amplification gave nucleated cell count estimates. Data came from immunoSEQ multiplex PCR; TCRdb stores just in-frame clones and leaves some out. The D gene and trimming were derived from the DNA, and the V and J assignments and clone size from that table. This sample yields tens of thousands of clones, of which roughly 90% are seen a single time; 5.5% to 6.5% belongs to the top ten. The CDR3 consists of 14 residues. Trimming removed 2 bases at V and 5 bases at J, with 13 bases between. Per germline, CDR1 SGHNT and CDR2 YYREEE (reference sequence). This sequence originates from a human donor in a cohort sampled during active COVID-19. Material: peripheral blood. The genes are TRBV5-4 and TRBJ2-5; weak D call: TRBD2 (5 bases). The CDR3 loop reads CASSFVSSSETQYF. In DNA form, the CDR3 reads TGTGCCAGCAGCTTCGTTTCTAGCAGCGAGACCCAGTACTTC.